The 10 T cell receptor beta chains below come from one sample, sequenced in a study of blood T cells in healthy people across ages (dated by TCRdb to about 2015). Library preparation used 5' RACE. The instrument given in TCRdb is Illumina HiSeq 2500. The second PCR ran for about 6 to 12 cycles and used a J-beta primer mix along with a sample-barcoded 5' primer. TCRdb reprocessed the public reads (quality trimming at Q25 with fastp, clone calling with MiXCR) and kept in-frame beta chains. Rows merge per CDR3 protein into single entries with the most common DNA and genes. The sample data list about 570,000 distinct CDR3 sequences, and roughly a quarter of these were observed just once. Under 4.5% of the sample is taken by the ten largest. The same specimen was also included in a second study, on T cells of mothers and their children.

Sample: blood. The receptor source for this set is a boy aged 2-9 years in good health.

The J gene is TRBJ2-5, the V gene TRBV20-1; tentatively, D is TRBD1 (6 bases). The CDR3 covers 14 residues. Germline loops: CDR1 DFQATT, CDR2 SNEGSKA (reference sequence). Trimming left V 3 bases short and J 2 bases short, with 13 bases between. CDR3 amino acids: CSASWTDLQETQYF. The CDR3 DNA reads TGCAGTGCTAGCTGGACAGACCTACAAGAGACCCAGTACTTC.

This chain joins TRBV2 and TRBJ2-4; D unresolved. Germline CDR1 is SNHLY and CDR2 is FYNNEI. The V end lost 2 bases, the J end lost 6 bases, and 11 bases lay between the germline ends. This CDR3 region has 14 residues. The CDR3 nucleotides read TGTGCCAGCAGTGAACGTGGGTGGAGAAACATTCAGTACTTC. Its protein product is CASSERGWRNIQYF. Full variable domain (remainder filled in from reference TRBV2 and TRBJ2-4): EPEVTQTPSHQVTQMGQEVILRCVPISNHLYFYWYRQILGQKVEFLVSFYNNEISEKSEIFDDQFSVERPDGSNFTLKIRSTKLEDSAMYFCASSERGWRNIQYFGAGTRLSVL.

The genes are TRBV20-1 and TRBJ2-5; no clear D. The germline V and J ends were trimmed by 7 bases and 0 bases, with 6 bases remaining between them. This CDR3 region has 11 residues. CDR1 is DFQATT and CDR2 is SNEGSKA in the germline V gene (reference sequence). The CDR3 nucleotides are TGCAGTGGGCCGTACCAAGAGACCCAGTACTTC. Protein product: CSGPYQETQYF.

V gene TRBV11-1 combines with J gene TRBJ2-1; 14 bases map to TRBD2. Trimming took 2 bases from V and 0 from J; bases not matched to a gene: 9. The CDR3 is 20 residues long. CDR1 SGHAT and CDR2 FQDESV come from the germline V gene (reference sequence). The chain's CDR3 is CASSLRTSGRKLYSYNEQFF. The CDR3 DNA reads TGTGCCAGCAGCTTACGGACTAGCGGGAGGAAGCTGTACTCCTACAATGAGCAGTTCTTC.

The J gene is TRBJ2-1, the V gene TRBV18; D is unresolved. Per germline, CDR1 KGHSH and CDR2 LQKENI. The V gene lost 6 bases and the J gene lost 3 bases, with 9 bases spanning the gap. This CDR3 has 13 residues. CDR3 sequence: CASSPVGYNEQFF. CDR3 bases: TGTGCCAGCTCCCCTGTAGGCTACAATGAGCAGTTCTTC.

This clonotype was recorded many times. The rearrangement uses TRBV7-2 and TRBJ2-7, with 9 positions matching TRBD2. The CDR3 sequence is 15 residues long. The V gene's germline CDR1 is SGHTA and CDR2 FQGNSA. V trimming: 0 bases; J trimming: 0 bases; junction bases outside the gene matches: 0. CDR3 sequence (DNA): TGTGCCAGCAGCTTAGCTAGCGGGAGCTCCTACGAGCAGTACTTC. Translating gives CASSLASGSSYEQYF.

V is TRBV7-2 and J is TRBJ2-7; the D gene is possibly TRBD2 (6 bases). Trimming pared 1 base from V and 2 bases from J, leaving 9 bases between. Germline V gene data show CDR1 as SGHTA and CDR2 as FQGNSA. The CDR3 sequence is 14 residues long. CDR3 amino acids: CASSLGAGPYEQYF. CDR3 sequence (DNA): TGTGCCAGCAGCTTAGGCGCGGGGCCCTACGAGCAGTACTTC. Full variable domain (outside the CDR3, taken from reference TRBV7-2 and TRBJ2-7): GAGVSQSPSNKVTEKGKDVELRCDPISGHTALYWYRQSLGQGLEFLIYFQGNSAPDKSGLPSDRFSAERTGGSVSTLTIQRTQQEDSAVYLCASSLGAGPYEQYFGPGTRLTVT.

The chain links TRBV7-9 to TRBJ2-3; D remains ambiguous. V lost 5 bases, J lost 9 bases, and 15 bases lay in between. Germline values: CDR1 SEHNR, CDR2 FQNEAQ (reference sequence). The CDR3 sequence is 13 residues long. The CDR3 spells CASSLPPPRTQYF. The DNA for the CDR3 is TGTGCCAGCAGCCTTCCCCCTCCTAGAACGCAGTATTTT.

The J gene is TRBJ1-4, the V gene TRBV5-1; the match to TRBD1 covers 9 bases. CDR3 size: 15 residues. Germline V gene lookup returns CDR1 SGHRS and CDR2 YFSETQ. V was pared by 1 base and J by 5 bases, with 3 bases of the junction left unmatched. The CDR3 loop reads CASSLSTGGNEKLFF. In nucleotides, the CDR3 is TGCGCCAGCAGCTTGTCGACAGGGGGGAATGAAAAACTGTTTTTT.

The chain uses TRBV20-1 and TRBJ2-5, with D tentatively TRBD2 (6 bases). V lost 2 bases and J lost 11, with 15 bases in between. CDR3 length equals 12 residues. The germline CDR1 and CDR2 sequences are DFQATT and SNEGSKA (reference sequence). The DNA of the CDR3 is TGCAGTGCTAGACGGCAGGAGGGGAAGCAGTACTTC. It codes for CSARRQEGKQYF.